This TCR beta chain was captured by sequencing in a study of T cell repertoires in cytomegalovirus infection. The overall study: Matching HLA type, along with CMV infection, was indicated by public TCR beta signatures.

This clonotype was observed a handful of times. Antigen: not known. A single record per CDR3 protein comes from TCRdb applying MiXCR to the reads. The sample has around 210,000 distinct CDR3 sequences, around 6.2% seen once. Findings and caveats of the study: Dominating the ex vivo response were HLA-C-restricted CMV-specific TCR beta clonotypes.

Germline CDR1 is DFQATT and CDR2 is SNEGSKA (reference sequence). Trimming at V came to 3 bases and at J to 3 bases, leaving 9 bases not matched to a gene. The length of the CDR3 is 16 residues. V usage is TRBV20-1 and J usage is TRBJ1-5, with 9 bases matching TRBD1. The clonotype comes from a human donor in good health (CMV status not recorded). Some clones in this sample may be carry-over from other donors' samples. Specimen: PBMCs. Here the CDR3 DNA reads TGCAGTGCTAGGCGCTCCGGGACAGGGAACAATCAGCCCCAGCATTTT. Translation: CSARRSGTGNNQPQHF.